This T cell receptor beta chain appears in the sequencing data of a study of blood T cell repertoires in COVID-19. Residents of 24 US areas, aged about 18 to 89 years, made up the participants. The germline V gene has CDR1 SGHDT and CDR2 YYEEEE. The CDR3 runs 14 residues. Trimming cost V 3 bases and J 4 bases; bases outside gene matches: 6. This table comes from immunoSEQ multiplex PCR, and its TCRdb copy is limited to in-frame clones, with some not included. Of around 300,000 clones listed, 90% are singletons. The sequence was obtained from a woman younger than 30 with acute COVID-19. The rearrangement joins TRBV5-6 to TRBJ2-7; 8 bases fit TRBD1. Sequenced: PBMCs or T cells enriched from blood (not recorded which). CDR3 region: CASSSGQGRYEQYF. CDR3 nucleotide sequence: TGTGCCAGCAGCTCAGGACAGGGTAGATACGAGCAGTACTTC.